This T cell receptor beta chain was found in a study of shared clonotypes between healthy human individuals. Study outcomes and limitations: Estimated richness was generally greater in naive than memory subsets.

The CDR3 is made up of 18 amino acids. Trimming took 5 bases from V and 4 from J; bases not matched to a gene: 19. Per the germline V gene, CDR1 is SEHNR and CDR2 is FQNEAQ (reference sequence). Sequenced by immunoSEQ multiplex PCR; TCRdb stores in-frame clones only, minus some. The sample lists some 1 million clones, about three quarters occurring once. A remark on this clone: What it recognizes is unknown.

This TCR was recovered from a man in his late teens or twenties in good health. Sequencing input: memory CD4+ T cells sorted from blood. The subset was: CD45RA-negative fraction. The J gene is TRBJ1-2, the V gene TRBV7-9; 7 bases are a match to TRBD1. The DNA for the CDR3 is TGTGCCAGCAGCCCCCCGTCGACAGGGAGGGGGGTTAGCTATGGCTACACCTTC. Translating gives CASSPPSTGRGVSYGYTF.